This TCR beta chain was sequenced in a study of cytomegalovirus exposure and HLA in healthy donors (dated by TCRdb to between 2016 and 2019). Looking at the study overall: In an earlier analysis of 450 to 750 of the donors, less than 350 Gb of sequence data and 120 million or so unique TCR beta sequences from about 179 million T cells were reported. In an earlier analysis of 550 to 700 of the donors, high-throughput TCR beta sequencing was used to judge whether each TCR beta V gene segment behaved as functional or pseudogenic. Using immunosequencing, the study profiled T cell repertoires from 500 to 800 subjects and related those repertoires to cytomegalovirus serostatus. Class I and class II HLA loci were covered by the typing at four-digit resolution. Among the approximately 400 genotyped donors, roughly 80% belonged to the genetic ancestry cluster associated with self-reported Caucasian donors. Alongside the repertoire data, information on donor age, sex, ethnicity and CMV serostatus was compiled. High-throughput TCR immunosequencing, statistical association of individual TCRs with disease status, and machine learning were combined to predict cytomegalovirus infection status. Rather than using new phenotypic data, the later analysis identified candidate immune exposures from TCR beta sequences and from how often those sequences occurred across donors. A few DR-DQ haplotypes were treated as single units for association and clustering because of strong linkage in the cohort. Across approximately 420 genotyped donors of the cohort, an average of approximately 240,000 unique TCR beta nucleotide sequences per donor were sequenced, and 15% to 20% of those sequences were non-productive. In a later analysis, previously published TCR beta repertoires from 600 to 850 donors were re-analyzed and high-resolution HLA genotyping was added so that TCR occurrence patterns could be studied. Genome-wide SNP genotypes for about 55% of the 666 donors were used in a later genetic analysis, which treated that subset as a discovery cohort. Approximately 310 gigabases of sequencing data and approximately 84 million unique TCR sequences were included in an early release covering 550 to 650 HLA-typed donors. Besides the first cohort of hundreds of subjects, a separate validation cohort made up of around 120 different subjects was used. Typing coverage varied by locus: roughly 620-640 donors for A, B, C, DRB1 and DQB1; roughly 520 for DQA1; around 610 for DPA1; approximately 490 for DPB1. The aim of the study was to test whether cataloging public T cell receptors could identify signatures of past pathogen exposure. All discovery cohort repertoires had been generated on a single sequencing platform.

CDR1 is given as SEHNR and CDR2 as FQNEAQ, both from the germline V gene (reference sequence). From the cysteine up to the phenylalanine, the CDR3 has a length of 16 residues. This entry keeps only the CDR3 DNA: 48 bases, framed from base 1. General conclusions and limits of the study: Because the 87-base-pair reads could not distinguish some IMGT-functional V segments, including TRBV6-2 and TRBV6-3, those segments were excluded. The earlier analysis of about 600 of the donors excluded some 15 rarely observed V segments, including chromosome 9 orphons, because counts were too low. Several of the top co-occurrence clusters appeared to be linked to parvovirus B19, influenza, CMV and Epstein-Barr virus, according to a later analysis. A group of highly shared sequence variants was considered likely to be a technical artifact of the sequencing pipeline. Strong co-occurrence of HLA alleles, especially DR and DQ, made assigning TCR associations to individual alleles difficult. CMV serostatus was the only immune exposure information available for the cohort. A further reported finding was that TCR beta sequences accurately predicted the HLA-A and HLA-B alleles for most subjects in the first cohort. In a later genetic analysis, a missense DCLRE1C variant was associated with V-gene and J-gene trimming of TCR beta chains, and the association was replicated in an independent cohort. Compared with the roughly 670-donor mean, donors in an Asian-associated ancestry cluster had fewer N-insertions in productive TCRs, according to a later genetic analysis. In an earlier analysis of around 600 of the donors, most TCR beta V segments appeared in productive rearrangements about 87% or about 30% of the time, broadly matching IMGT annotations. HLA typing was unavailable for some donors at each locus, so association tests used only the typed subset. In a later analysis, HLA-associated TCR beta chains were found to be more clonally expanded and to have lower generation probabilities than equally common non-associated chains. Most TCR sequences were observed very rarely across donors, whereas some public TCRs were present in many individuals. In a later analysis, TCR association rates were found to vary across HLA loci, with the most associated TCRs seen for DRB1 alleles and the fewest for HLA-C alleles. In a later analysis, most CMV-associated TCR beta chains were found to appear HLA-restricted, with HLA associations seemingly driven largely by CMV exposure. Correlated functional status among segregating V segments might reflect linkage disequilibrium, but an unknown experimental factor could not be ruled out. The classifier was reported to diagnose cytomegalovirus status with high specificity and sensitivity in both the original cohort and the validation cohort. Roughly uniform sequencing depth across donors was assumed in presence/absence analyses, although this assumption may not hold. The study gave a list of under 200 TCR beta chains associated with cytomegalovirus. The authors suggested that the approach could potentially be generalized to other disease states and immunological phenotypes. In a later analysis, about 16,000 TCR beta sequences were associated with specific HLA alleles at a false discovery rate of 0.05. The cohort was sequenced for TCR beta chains only, and without alpha or paired-chain data the features that could be detected were limited. In vitro tests confirmed that a few of the cytomegalovirus-associated TCR beta chains recognize cytomegalovirus antigens.

In regard to this clone: The antigen it recognizes is unknown. Its ends do not fully match the called genes, so a read error is possible.

Libraries were prepared through the immunoSEQ multiplex PCR assay. A mixture of 60 forward primers for TCR Vbeta segments and 13 reverse primers for TCR Jbeta segments was used in the multiplex PCR. The CDR3 region of rearranged TCR beta genes was amplified from genomic DNA with a multiplex PCR assay. The Illumina HiSeq System was used to sequence the amplified TCR beta libraries as 87-base-pair reads. Per the authors' processing: A later analysis tallied tens of millions of unique TCR beta chains across the roughly 610 repertoires, and some 10 million of those chains were shared by two or more donors. To remove PCR and sequencing errors, raw reads were error-corrected and collapsed into unique sequences using a nearest-neighbor algorithm that merged closely related sequences. To assign V, D and J gene segments, CDR3 sequences were aligned to IMGT reference sequences. For a sequence to be retained, a match of at least six nucleotides to both a V gene segment and a J gene segment was required. Rearrangements were called productive when the CDR3 lacked stop codons and stayed in frame with V and J; all others were non-productive. CDR3 was defined according to IMGT convention as the region running from the second conserved V-encoded cysteine to the conserved J-encoded phenylalanine. The earlier analysis of a few hundred of the donors excluded any sequence lacking an unambiguous match to a single V gene segment. An earlier analysis of over 450 of the donors classified V segments as functional when productive rearrangements were above 56.7% and as segregating when the standard deviation between donors was above 5%. To diagnose cytomegalovirus status from the catalog of TCR beta chain sequences, a statistical classification framework was built. V and J gene assignment, in a later analysis, came from comparing TCR nucleotide sequences with IMGT/GENE-DB human TR gene sequences. A later analysis assigned CDR3 sequences and most-parsimonious VDJ recombination scenarios with the TCRdist pipeline. In a later analysis, each TCR beta chain was defined by its CDR3 amino acid sequence together with its V-gene family, and reads lacking a unique V-gene family were excluded. As a way to deal with suspected cross-contamination and a sequencing artifact, a later analysis dropped hundreds of nucleotide sequences that were highly shared and had low generation probability. For each public chain, a later analysis derived a clonal expansion index from normalized ranks of inferred template counts within each repertoire. In a later analysis, generation probabilities were computed with a VDJ recombination model fitted to out-of-frame rearrangements, and the resulting probabilities were checked against IGoR. Hypergeometric tests were used in a later analysis to score TCR-TCR, TCR-HLA and TCR-CMV co-occurrence, with a repertoire-size bias correction applied to the TCR pairs. In a later analysis, false discovery rates were estimated by permuting HLA or CMV assignments 20 times. In a later analysis, co-occurring TCRs were grouped using DBSCAN, with TCRdist sequence similarity added in when clustering inside HLA-allele-positive subsets. Repertoires with fewer than 30,000 or more than 120,000 public chains, plus five repertoires with anomalous nucleotide sharing, were excluded from co-occurrence clustering. In its TCRdb copy, this immuneACCESS table keeps in-frame sequences only and misses some clones. Where compared with another copy, unresolved V genes explain less than half of these, and the others have no known cause. That table supplies the V and J calls and clone size; D and trimming were determined from the DNA. Across this sample there are some 100,000 clones, with 76% seen only once. Around 4.1% of the sample comes from the top ten.

In total, roughly 670 healthy bone marrow donors made up the cohort. At the time of sampling, all cohort members were nominally healthy, though unrecorded immune exposures were likely present. The donor was CMV seronegative and was included in the group of a few hundred seronegative cohort members. Every donor gave a peripheral blood sample, and the peripheral blood mononuclear cells from that sample were used for TCR beta sequencing. Genomic DNA extraction from the blood cell samples was performed with the Qiagen DNeasy Blood Extraction Kit. Sequenced material: PBMCs. The sequence came from a middle-aged man in good health and CMV-seronegative. Recombination linked TRBV7-9 to TRBJ2-6; the D gene is perhaps TRBD1 or TRBD2, each of them matching over 5 bases. The bases are TGTTCCAGCAGCTTAGAGGGGCAGGCAGGGGCCAACGTCCTGACTTTC. Translated, it reads CSSSLEGQAGANVLTF.